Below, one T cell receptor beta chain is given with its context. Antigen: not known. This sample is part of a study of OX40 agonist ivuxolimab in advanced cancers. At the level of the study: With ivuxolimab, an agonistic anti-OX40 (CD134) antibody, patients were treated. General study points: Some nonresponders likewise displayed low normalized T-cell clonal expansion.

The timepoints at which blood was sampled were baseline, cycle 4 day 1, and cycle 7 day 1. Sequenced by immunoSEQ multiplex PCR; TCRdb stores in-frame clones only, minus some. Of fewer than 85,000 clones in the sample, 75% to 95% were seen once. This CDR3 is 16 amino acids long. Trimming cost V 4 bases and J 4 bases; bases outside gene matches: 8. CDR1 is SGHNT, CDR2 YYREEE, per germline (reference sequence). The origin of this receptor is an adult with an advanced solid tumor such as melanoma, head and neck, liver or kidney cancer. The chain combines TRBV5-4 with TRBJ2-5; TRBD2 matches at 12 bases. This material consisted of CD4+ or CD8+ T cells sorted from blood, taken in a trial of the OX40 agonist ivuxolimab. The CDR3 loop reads CASSPGLAGRGETQYF. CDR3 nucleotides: TGTGCCAGCAGCCCGGGACTAGCGGGCCGAGGAGAGACCCAGTACTTC.